The sequence of this TCR beta chain was determined in a study of T cell responses to AZD1222 COVID-19 vaccine. Germline V gene sequence: CDR1 LGHNA, CDR2 YSLEER. Between the trimmed V and J ends, which lost 3 bases and 5 bases, there was a span of 3 bases. There are 11 residues in the CDR3. Findings and limits, study-wide: The donors showed a predominance of white British ancestry and of females, with possible underestimation of clonal diversity. Baseline serology detected seropositivity in only six or seven AZD1222 recipients.

Turning to this clone: Its antigen remains unknown.

Repertoires were generated with immunoSEQ multiplex PCR, while TCRdb's copy carries only in-frame clones and drops some. The sample has 90,000 to 150,000 clones, 80% to 95% seen once. The source material was peripheral blood, sampled 28 days after the second dose of the MenACWY control vaccine. The chain employs TRBV4-3 and TRBJ2-3, with D hard to call. This receptor was identified in an adult who received the MenACWY meningococcal vaccine as a control. The DNA for the CDR3 is TGCGCCAGCAGCCAGGGAGATACGCAGTATTTT. Protein product: CASSQGDTQYF.